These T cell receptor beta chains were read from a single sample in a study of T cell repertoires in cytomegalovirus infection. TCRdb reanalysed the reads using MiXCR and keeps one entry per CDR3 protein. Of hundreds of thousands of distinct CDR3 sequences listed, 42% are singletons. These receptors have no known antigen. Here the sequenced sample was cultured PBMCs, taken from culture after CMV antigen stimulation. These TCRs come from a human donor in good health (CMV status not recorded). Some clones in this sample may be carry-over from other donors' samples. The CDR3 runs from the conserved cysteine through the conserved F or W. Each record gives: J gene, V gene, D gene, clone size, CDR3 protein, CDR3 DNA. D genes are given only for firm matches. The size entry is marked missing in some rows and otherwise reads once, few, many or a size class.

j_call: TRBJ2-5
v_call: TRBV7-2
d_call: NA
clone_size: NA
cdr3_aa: CASSFSIEETQYF
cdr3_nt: TGTGCCAGCAGCTTTAGTATCGAGGAGACCCAGTACTTC

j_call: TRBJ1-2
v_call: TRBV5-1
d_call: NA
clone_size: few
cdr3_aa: CASSQVEANYGYTF
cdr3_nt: TGCGCCAGCAGTCAAGTGGAAGCTAACTATGGCTACACCTTC

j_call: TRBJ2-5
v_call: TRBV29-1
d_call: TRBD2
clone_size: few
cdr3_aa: CSVLLAGEQETQYF
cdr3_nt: TGCAGCGTTCTACTAGCGGGAGAACAAGAGACCCAGTACTTC

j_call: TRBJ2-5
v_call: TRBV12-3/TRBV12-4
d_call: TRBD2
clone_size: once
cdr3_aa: CASSPIAGGVGGETQYF
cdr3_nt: TGTGCCAGCAGTCCGATAGCGGGAGGAGTGGGTGGGGAGACCCAGTACTTC

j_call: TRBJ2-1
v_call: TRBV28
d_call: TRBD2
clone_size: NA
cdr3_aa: CASGASGYNEQFF
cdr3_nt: TGTGCCAGCGGGGCTAGCGGATACAATGAGCAGTTCTTC

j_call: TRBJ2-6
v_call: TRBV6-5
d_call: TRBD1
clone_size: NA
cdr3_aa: CASSYRQGSSSGANVLTF
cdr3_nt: TGTGCCAGCAGCTACAGACAGGGGTCGTCCTCTGGGGCCAACGTCCTGACTTTC

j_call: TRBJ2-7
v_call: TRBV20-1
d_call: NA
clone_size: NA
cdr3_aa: CSARDQRAYSYEQYF
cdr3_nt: TGCAGTGCTAGAGACCAGCGGGCCTACTCCTACGAGCAGTACTTC

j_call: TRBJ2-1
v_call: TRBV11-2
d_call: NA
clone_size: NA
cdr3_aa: CASSLVGDSYNEQFF
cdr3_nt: TGTGCCAGCAGCTTAGTAGGGGACTCCTACAATGAGCAGTTCTTC

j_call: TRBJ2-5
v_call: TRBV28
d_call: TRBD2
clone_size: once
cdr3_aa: CASSRGGRGVLETQYF
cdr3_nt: TGTGCCAGCAGCCGGGGTGGGCGGGGGGTTTTGGAGACCCAGTACTTC

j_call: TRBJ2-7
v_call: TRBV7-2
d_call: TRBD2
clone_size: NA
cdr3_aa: CASSLYPGGVDEQYF
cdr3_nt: TGTGCCAGCAGCTTATACCCGGGAGGGGTGGACGAGCAGTACTTC

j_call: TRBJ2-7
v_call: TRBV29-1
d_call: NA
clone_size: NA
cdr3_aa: CSVGRDEAEQYF
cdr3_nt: TGCAGCGTCGGCAGGGATGAGGCCGAGCAGTACTTC

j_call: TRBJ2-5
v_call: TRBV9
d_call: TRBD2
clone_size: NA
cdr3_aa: CASSVASGGARETQYF
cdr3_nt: TGTGCCAGCAGCGTAGCAAGCGGGGGGGCCAGAGAGACCCAGTACTTC

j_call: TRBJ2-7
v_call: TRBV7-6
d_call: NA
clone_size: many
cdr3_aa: CASSLGSGEGLEQYF
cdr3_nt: TGTGCCAGCAGCTTAGGGAGCGGAGAGGGACTCGAGCAGTACTTC

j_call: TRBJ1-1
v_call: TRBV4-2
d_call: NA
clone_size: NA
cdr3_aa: CASSPRGGTVTEAFF
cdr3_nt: TGTGCCAGCAGCCCCCGGGGGGGGACCGTAACTGAAGCTTTCTTT

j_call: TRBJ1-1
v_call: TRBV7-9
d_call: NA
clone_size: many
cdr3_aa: CASSSGRAVKGGTEAFF
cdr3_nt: TGTGCCAGCAGTTCCGGGAGGGCAGTTAAGGGCGGCACTGAAGCTTTCTTT

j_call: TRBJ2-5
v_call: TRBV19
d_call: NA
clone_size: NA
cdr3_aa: CASGPGAKETQYF
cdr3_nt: TGTGCCAGTGGACCTGGGGCTAAAGAGACCCAGTACTTC

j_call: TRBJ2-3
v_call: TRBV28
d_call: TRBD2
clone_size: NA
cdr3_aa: CASRTGLAGGVFTDTQYF
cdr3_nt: TGTGCCAGCAGGACGGGACTAGCGGGGGGGGTCTTCACAGATACGCAGTATTTT

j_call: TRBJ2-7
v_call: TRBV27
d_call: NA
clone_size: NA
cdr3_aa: CASSLAVIGQGNFHEQYF
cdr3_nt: TGTGCCAGCAGTTTAGCGGTCATCGGGCAGGGGAATTTCCACGAGCAGTACTTC

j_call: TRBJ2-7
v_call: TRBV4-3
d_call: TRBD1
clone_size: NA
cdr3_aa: CASSQVGQGTYEQYF
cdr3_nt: TGCGCCAGCAGCCAAGTGGGACAGGGCACCTACGAGCAGTACTTC

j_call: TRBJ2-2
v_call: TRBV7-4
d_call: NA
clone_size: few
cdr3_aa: CASSPTGTNTGELFF
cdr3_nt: TGTGCCAGCAGCCCCACCGGGACGAACACCGGGGAGCTGTTTTTT

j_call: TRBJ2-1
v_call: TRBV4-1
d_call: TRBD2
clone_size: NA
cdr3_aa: CASSPLTSGADNEQFF
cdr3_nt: TGCGCCAGCAGCCCCCTGACTAGCGGAGCGGACAATGAGCAGTTCTTC

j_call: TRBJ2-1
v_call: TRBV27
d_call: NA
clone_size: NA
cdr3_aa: CASTEGDEQFF
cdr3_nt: TGTGCCAGCACCGAGGGCGATGAGCAGTTCTTC

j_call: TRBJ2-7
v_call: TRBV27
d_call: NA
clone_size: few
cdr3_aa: CASSFGGRGSYEQYF
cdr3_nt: TGTGCCAGCAGTTTTGGGGGTAGGGGCTCCTACGAGCAGTACTTC

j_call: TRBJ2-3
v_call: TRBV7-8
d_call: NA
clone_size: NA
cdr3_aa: CASSVNRVKRDTQYF
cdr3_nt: TGTGCCAGCAGCGTCAATCGGGTCAAAAGGGATACGCAGTATTTT

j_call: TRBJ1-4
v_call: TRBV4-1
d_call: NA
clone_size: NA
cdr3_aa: CASRPPANRLGNEKLFF
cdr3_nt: TGCGCCAGCAGGCCCCCAGCCAACCGCCTGGGCAATGAAAAACTGTTTTTT

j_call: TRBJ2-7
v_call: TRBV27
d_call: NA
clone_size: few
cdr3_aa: CASSFNPVGGYEQYF
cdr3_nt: TGTGCCAGCAGTTTTAACCCCGTGGGTGGGTACGAGCAGTACTTC

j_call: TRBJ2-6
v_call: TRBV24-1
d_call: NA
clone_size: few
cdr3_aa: CATSDPGQPSGANVLTF
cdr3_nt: TGTGCCACCAGTGATCCCGGACAGCCCTCTGGGGCCAACGTCCTGACTTTC

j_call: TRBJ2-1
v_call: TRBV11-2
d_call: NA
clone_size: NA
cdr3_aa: CASSWGASVYNEQFF
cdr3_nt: TGTGCCAGCAGCTGGGGGGCTAGCGTTTACAATGAGCAGTTCTTC

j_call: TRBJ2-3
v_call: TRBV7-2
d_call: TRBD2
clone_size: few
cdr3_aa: CASSPRRLAGDTQYF
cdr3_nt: TGTGCCAGCAGCCCCCGAAGACTAGCAGGAGATACGCAGTATTTT

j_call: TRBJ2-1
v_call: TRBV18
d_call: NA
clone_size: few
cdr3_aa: CASSPSVGTSGNNEQFF
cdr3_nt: TGTGCCAGCTCACCATCCGTCGGGACCTCAGGAAACAATGAGCAGTTCTTC

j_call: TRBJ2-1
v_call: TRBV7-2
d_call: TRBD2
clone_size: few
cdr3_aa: CASSLLAGGSSDEQFF
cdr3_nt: TGTGCCAGCAGCCTACTAGCGGGAGGGAGCAGTGATGAGCAGTTCTTC

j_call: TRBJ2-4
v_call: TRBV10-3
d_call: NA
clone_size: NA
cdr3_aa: CATSEQYYIQYF
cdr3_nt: TGTGCCACCAGCGAACAGTACTACATTCAGTACTTC

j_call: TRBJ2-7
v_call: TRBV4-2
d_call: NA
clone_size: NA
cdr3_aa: CASSQEGGPDRAYEQYF
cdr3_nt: TGTGCCAGCAGCCAAGAAGGGGGACCGGACCGGGCCTACGAGCAGTACTTC

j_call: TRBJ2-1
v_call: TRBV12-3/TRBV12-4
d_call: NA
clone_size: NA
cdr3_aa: CASSYLMGNEQFF
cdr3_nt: TGTGCCAGCAGCTATTTAATGGGAAATGAGCAGTTCTTC

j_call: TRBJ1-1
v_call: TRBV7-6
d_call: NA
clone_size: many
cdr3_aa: CASSFELPDTEAFF
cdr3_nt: TGTGCCAGCAGCTTTGAGTTGCCGGACACTGAAGCTTTCTTT

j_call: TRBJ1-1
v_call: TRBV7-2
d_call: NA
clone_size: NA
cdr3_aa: CASSLVGREAFF
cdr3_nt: TGTGCCAGCAGCTTAGTGGGGCGGGAAGCTTTCTTT